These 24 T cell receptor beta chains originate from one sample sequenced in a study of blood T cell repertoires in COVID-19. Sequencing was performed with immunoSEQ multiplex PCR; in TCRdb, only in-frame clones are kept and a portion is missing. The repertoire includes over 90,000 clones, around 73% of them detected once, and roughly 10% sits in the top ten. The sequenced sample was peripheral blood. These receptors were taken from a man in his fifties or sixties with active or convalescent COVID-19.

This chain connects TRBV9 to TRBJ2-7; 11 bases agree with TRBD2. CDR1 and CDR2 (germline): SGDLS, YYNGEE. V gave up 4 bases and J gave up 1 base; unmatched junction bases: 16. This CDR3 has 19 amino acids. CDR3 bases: TGTGCCAGCAGCACTTCACCATGTAGCGGGAGGGCGTTATCCTACGAGCAGTACGTC. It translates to CASSTSPCSGRALSYEQYV.

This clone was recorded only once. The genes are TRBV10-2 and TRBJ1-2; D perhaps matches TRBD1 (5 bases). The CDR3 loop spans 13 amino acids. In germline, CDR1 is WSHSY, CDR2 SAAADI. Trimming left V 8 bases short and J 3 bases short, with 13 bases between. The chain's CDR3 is CASSPDSYYGYTF. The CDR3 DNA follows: TGCGCCAGCTCCCCAGACAGTTACTATGGCTACACCTTC.

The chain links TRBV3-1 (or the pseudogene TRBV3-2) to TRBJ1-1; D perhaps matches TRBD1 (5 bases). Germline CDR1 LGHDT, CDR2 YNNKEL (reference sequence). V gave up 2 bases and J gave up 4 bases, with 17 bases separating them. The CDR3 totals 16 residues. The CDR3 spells CASSQFLRGYSTEAFF. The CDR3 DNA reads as TGTGCCAGCAGCCAATTCCTAAGGGGATACAGCACTGAAGCTTTCTTT.

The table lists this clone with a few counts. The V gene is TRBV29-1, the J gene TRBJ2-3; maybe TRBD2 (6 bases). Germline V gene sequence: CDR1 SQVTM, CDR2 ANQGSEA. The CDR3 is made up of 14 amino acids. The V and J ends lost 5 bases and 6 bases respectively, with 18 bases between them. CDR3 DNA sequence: TGCAGCGTTCCTGGAGGGCGGACGCGGGATACGCAGTATTTT. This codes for CSVPGGRTRDTQYF.

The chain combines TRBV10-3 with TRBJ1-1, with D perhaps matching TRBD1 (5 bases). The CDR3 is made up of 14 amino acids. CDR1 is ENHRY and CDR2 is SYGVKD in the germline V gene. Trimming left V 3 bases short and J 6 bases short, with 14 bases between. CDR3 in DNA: TGTGCCATCAGTGACAAGCGGGGGGACGCTGAAGCTTTCTTT. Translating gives CAISDKRGDAEAFF.

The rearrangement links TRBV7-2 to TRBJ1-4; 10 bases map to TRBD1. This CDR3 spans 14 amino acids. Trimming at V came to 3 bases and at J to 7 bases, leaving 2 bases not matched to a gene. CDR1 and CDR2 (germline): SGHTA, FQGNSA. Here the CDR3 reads CASSFGQGGEKLFF. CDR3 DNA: TGTGCCAGCAGCTTTGGACAGGGGGGTGAAAAACTGTTTTTT.

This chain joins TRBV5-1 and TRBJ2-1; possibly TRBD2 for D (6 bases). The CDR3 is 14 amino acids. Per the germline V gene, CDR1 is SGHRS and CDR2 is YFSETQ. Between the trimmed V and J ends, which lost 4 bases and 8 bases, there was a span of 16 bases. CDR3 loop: CASSPTTSSDEQFF. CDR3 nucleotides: TGCGCCAGCAGCCCCACTACTAGCAGCGATGAGCAGTTCTTC.

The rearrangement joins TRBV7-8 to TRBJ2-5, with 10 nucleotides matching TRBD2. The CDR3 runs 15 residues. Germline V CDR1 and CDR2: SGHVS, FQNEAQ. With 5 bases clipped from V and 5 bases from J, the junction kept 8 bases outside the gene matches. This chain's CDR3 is CASSNLAGERETQYF. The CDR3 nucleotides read TGTGCCAGCAGCAATCTAGCGGGAGAGCGGGAGACCCAGTACTTC.

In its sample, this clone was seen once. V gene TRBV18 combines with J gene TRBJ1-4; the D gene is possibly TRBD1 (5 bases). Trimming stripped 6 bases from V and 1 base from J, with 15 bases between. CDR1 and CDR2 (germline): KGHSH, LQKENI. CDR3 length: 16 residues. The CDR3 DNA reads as TGTGCCAGCTCCCCGCAAAGGGGAGGAACTAATGAAAAACTGTTTTTT. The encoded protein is CASSPQRGGTNEKLFF.

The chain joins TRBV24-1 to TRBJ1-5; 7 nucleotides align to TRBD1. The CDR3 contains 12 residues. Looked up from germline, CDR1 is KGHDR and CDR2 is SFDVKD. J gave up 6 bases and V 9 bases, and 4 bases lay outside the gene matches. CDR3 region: CATSQGIQPQHF. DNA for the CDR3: TGTGCCACCTCACAGGGGATTCAGCCCCAGCATTTT.

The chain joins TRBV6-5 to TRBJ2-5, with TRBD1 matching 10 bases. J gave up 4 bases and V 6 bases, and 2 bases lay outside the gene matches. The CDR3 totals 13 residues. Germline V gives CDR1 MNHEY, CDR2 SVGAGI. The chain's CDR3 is CASRWTGGETQYF. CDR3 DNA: TGTGCCAGCAGGTGGACAGGGGGAGAGACCCAGTACTTC.

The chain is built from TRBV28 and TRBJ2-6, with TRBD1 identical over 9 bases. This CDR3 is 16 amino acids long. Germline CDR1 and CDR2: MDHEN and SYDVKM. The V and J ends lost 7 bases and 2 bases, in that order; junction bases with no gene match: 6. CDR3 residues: CASTPQGAAGANVLTF. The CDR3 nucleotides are TGTGCCAGCACCCCACAGGGGGCGGCTGGGGCCAACGTCCTGACTTTC.

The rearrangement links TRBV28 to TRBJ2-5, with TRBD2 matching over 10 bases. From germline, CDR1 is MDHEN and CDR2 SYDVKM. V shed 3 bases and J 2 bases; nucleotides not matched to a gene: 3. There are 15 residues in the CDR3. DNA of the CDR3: TGTGCCAGCAGTTTCTCTAGCGGGGGACAAGAGACCCAGTACTTC. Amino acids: CASSFSSGGQETQYF.

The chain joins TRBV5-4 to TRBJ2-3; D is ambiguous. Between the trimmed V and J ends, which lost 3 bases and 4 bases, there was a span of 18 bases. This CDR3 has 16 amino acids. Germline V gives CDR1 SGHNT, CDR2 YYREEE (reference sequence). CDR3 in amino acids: CASSSRRLARSDTQYF. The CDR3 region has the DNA TGTGCCAGCAGCTCGAGGCGGCTGGCCAGATCAGATACGCAGTATTTT.

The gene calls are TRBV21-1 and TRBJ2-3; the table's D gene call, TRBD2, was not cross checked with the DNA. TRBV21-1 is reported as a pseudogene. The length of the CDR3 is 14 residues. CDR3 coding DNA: TGTGCCAGCACGGGACTAGCGGGCACAGATACGCAGTATTTT. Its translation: CASTGLAGTDTQYF.

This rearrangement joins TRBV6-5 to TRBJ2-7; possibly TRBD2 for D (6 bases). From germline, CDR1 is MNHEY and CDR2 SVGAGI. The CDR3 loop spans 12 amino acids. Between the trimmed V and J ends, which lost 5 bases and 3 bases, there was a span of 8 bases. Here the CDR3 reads CASSRGDYEQYV. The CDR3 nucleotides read TGTGCCAGCAGTCGCGGGGACTACGAGCAGTACGTC.

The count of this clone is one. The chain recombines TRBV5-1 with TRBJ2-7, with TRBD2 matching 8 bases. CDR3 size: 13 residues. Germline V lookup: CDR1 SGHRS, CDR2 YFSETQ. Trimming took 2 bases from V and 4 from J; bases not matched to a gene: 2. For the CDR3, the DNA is TGCGCCAGCAGCTTATCGGGAGGGTACGAGCAGTACTTC. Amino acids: CASSLSGGYEQYF.

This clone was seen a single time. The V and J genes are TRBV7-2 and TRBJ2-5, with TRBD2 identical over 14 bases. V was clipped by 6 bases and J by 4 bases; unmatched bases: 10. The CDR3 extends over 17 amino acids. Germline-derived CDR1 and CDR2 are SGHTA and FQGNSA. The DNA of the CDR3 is TGTGCCAGCAGGGGGACTAGCGGGAGAGGATTAGCAGAGACCCAGTACTTC. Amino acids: CASRGTSGRGLAETQYF.

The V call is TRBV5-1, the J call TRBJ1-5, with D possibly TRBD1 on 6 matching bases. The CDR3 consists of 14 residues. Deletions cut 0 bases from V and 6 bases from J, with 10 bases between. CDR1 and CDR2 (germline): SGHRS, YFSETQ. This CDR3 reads CASSLEQGSQPQHF. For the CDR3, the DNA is TGCGCCAGCAGCTTGGAGCAGGGGAGTCAGCCCCAGCATTTT.

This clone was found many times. The CDR3 sequence: CATSETGGSYEQYF. The DNA of the CDR3 is TGTGCCACCAGTGAGACAGGGGGCTCCTACGAGCAGTACTTC. The chain uses TRBV24-1 and TRBJ2-7; the match to TRBD1 covers 9 bases. The CDR3 length is 14 residues. Germline V gives CDR1 KGHDR, CDR2 SFDVKD. The junction had 0 bases not matched to a gene; V was cut back by 4 bases and J by 0 bases.

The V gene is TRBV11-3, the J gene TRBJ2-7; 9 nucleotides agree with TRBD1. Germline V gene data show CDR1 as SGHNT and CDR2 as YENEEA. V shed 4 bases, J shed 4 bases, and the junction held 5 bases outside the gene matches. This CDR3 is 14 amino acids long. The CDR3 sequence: CASSWPGQGYEQYF. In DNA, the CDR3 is TGTGCCAGCAGCTGGCCGGGACAGGGTTACGAGCAGTACTTC. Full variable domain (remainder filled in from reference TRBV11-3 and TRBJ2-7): EAGVVQSPRYKIIEKKQPVAFWCNPISGHNTLYWYLQNLGQGPELLIRYENEEAVDDSQLPKDRFSAERLKGVDSTLKIQPAELGDSAVYLCASSWPGQGYEQYFGPGTRLTVT.

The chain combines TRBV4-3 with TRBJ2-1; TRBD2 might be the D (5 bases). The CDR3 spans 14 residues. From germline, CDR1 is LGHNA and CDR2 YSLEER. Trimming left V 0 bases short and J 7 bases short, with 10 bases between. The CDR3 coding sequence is TGCGCCAGCAGCCAAGAGCGAACTAGGAATGAGCAGTTCTTC. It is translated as CASSQERTRNEQFF.

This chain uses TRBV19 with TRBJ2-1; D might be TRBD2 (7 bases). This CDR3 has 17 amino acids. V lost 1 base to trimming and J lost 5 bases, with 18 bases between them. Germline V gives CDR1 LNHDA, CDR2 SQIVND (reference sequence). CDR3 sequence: CASSIGGGQPTHNEQFF. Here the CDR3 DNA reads TGTGCCAGTAGTATAGGCGGGGGCCAGCCTACACACAATGAGCAGTTCTTC. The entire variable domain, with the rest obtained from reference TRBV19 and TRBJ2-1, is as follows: DGGITQSPKYLFRKEGQNVTLSCEQNLNHDAMYWYRQDPGQGLRLIYYSQIVNDFQKGDIAEGYSVSREKKESFPLTVTSAQKNPTAFYLCASSIGGGQPTHNEQFFGPGTRLTVL.

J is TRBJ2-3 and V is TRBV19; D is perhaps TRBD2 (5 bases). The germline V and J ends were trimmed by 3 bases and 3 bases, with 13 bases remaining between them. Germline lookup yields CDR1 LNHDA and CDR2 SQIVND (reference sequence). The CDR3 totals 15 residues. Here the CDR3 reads CASSIGVGWTDTQYF. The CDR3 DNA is TGTGCCAGTAGTATCGGGGTTGGGTGGACAGATACGCAGTATTTT. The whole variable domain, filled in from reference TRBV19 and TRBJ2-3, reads DGGITQSPKYLFRKEGQNVTLSCEQNLNHDAMYWYRQDPGQGLRLIYYSQIVNDFQKGDIAEGYSVSREKKESFPLTVTSAQKNPTAFYLCASSIGVGWTDTQYFGPGTRLTVL.